These 21 T cell receptor beta chains originate from one sample sequenced in a study of low-dose radiotherapy and immunotherapy resistance in tumors. Documented time point: after trial treatment. Indicated treatment: LDRT plus nivolumab, ipilimumab, low-dose cyclophosphamide and aspirin (RACIN trial). Both TCRalpha and TCRbeta chains were reverse transcribed with V-gene-specific primers. For amplifying TCRs, the PCR ran for approximately 21 cycles with Phusion, which was used together with a constant-region primer and the adapter on the V primers. TCRdb passed the reads through MiXCR, listing each CDR3 protein once. The repertoire holds 95,000 to 100,000 distinct CDR3 sequences, with around 21% as singletons. Sequenced material: PBMCs, taken after low-dose radiotherapy plus immunotherapy. Receptors were obtained from a male donor with prostate cancer.

This clonotype was counted ten times or more. The chain uses TRBV29-1 and TRBJ2-6; D is unresolved. Germline V gene lookup returns CDR1 SQVTM and CDR2 ANQGSEA. The CDR3 has 14 residues. The V and J ends lost 5 bases and 0 bases respectively, with 8 bases between them. The CDR3: CSVKEASGANVLTF. The CDR3 DNA is TGCAGCGTTAAGGAAGCCTCTGGGGCCAACGTCCTGACTTTC.

This clonotype was seen only a few times. The chain uses TRBV5-4 and TRBJ1-1; D is uncertain. The CDR3 totals 14 residues. The V and J ends lost 0 bases and 0 bases respectively, with 6 bases between them. Germline lookup yields CDR1 SGHNT and CDR2 YYREEE (reference sequence). The CDR3 coding sequence is TGTGCCAGCAGCTTGGACAGCATGAACACTGAAGCTTTCTTT. As protein: CASSLDSMNTEAFF.

This clonotype was observed at least ten times. The rearrangement joins TRBV10-3 to TRBJ2-7; D is possibly TRBD2 (5 bases). The germline V and J ends were trimmed by 2 bases and 2 bases, with 10 bases remaining between them. From germline, CDR1 is ENHRY and CDR2 SYGVKD. This CDR3 is 14 amino acids long. As DNA, the CDR3 is TGTGCCATCAGTGAGAGAGGAGGAACCTACGAGCAGTACTTC. Protein: CAISERGGTYEQYF.

V usage is TRBV4-1 and J usage is TRBJ2-1; 7 nucleotides match TRBD1. V gave up 4 bases and J gave up 7 bases; unmatched junction bases: 7. The CDR3 length is 14 residues. From germline, CDR1 is MGHRA and CDR2 YSYEKL. The CDR3: CASSRPGQNNEQFF. The CDR3 DNA follows: TGCGCCAGCAGCCGCCCGGGACAGAATAATGAGCAGTTCTTC.

The rearrangement joins TRBV29-1 to TRBJ1-3, with D perhaps TRBD1 (6 bases). Trimming cost V 7 bases and J 3 bases, with 13 bases left between them. This CDR3 comprises 13 residues. CDR1 is SQVTM, CDR2 ANQGSEA, per germline. This CDR3 is CSGAGGFGNTIYF. The CDR3 DNA follows: TGCAGCGGGGCGGGGGGCTTTGGAAACACCATATATTTT.

In its sample, this clonotype was seen a few times. A read error is likely here: a far larger clone is one base away. The gene calls are TRBV10-3 and TRBJ2-1; maybe TRBD1 (7 bases). This CDR3 is built from 17 residues. Per germline, CDR1 ENHRY and CDR2 SYGVKD. Trimming took off 0 bases at V and 13 bases at J, with 25 bases between the two ends. The chain's CDR3 is CAISESTRGPQQETQFF. The CDR3 DNA follows: TGTGCCATCAGTGAGTCGACTAGGGGGCCCCAACAAGAGACCCAGTTCTTC.

This clonotype was observed a few times. The chain recombines TRBV6-2 or TRBV6-3 with TRBJ2-5, with 10 bases fitting TRBD1. The CDR3 runs to 16 residues. Germline V CDR1 and CDR2: MNHEY, SVGEGT. The J segment lost 2 bases and the V segment lost 0 bases, leaving 3 bases of the junction unmatched. CDR3 in DNA: TGTGCCAGCAGTTACTCGGGACAGGGGCTACAAGAGACCCAGTACTTC. It codes for CASSYSGQGLQETQYF.

At least ten counts were recorded for this clonotype. V is TRBV2 and J is TRBJ1-2; 8 nucleotides align to TRBD1. This CDR3 has 15 amino acids. With V trimmed by 3 bases and J by 6 bases, 9 bases remained unmatched. Germline V gene data show CDR1 as SNHLY and CDR2 as FYNNEI. In DNA, the CDR3 is TGTGCCAGCAGTGATCGGGCAGGGGGCGATGATGGCTACACCTTC. It yields the protein CASSDRAGGDDGYTF.

This clonotype was detected many times. V usage is TRBV12-3 or TRBV12-4 and J usage is TRBJ1-6; D might be TRBD1 (6 bases). Trimming took 3 bases from V and 9 from J, leaving 12 bases between them. The CDR3 loop spans 14 amino acids. The CDR3 protein is CASSLNRASSPLHF. In DNA form, the CDR3 reads TGTGCCAGCAGTTTGAACAGGGCGAGTTCACCCCTCCACTTT.

This clonotype was detected ten times or more. V gene TRBV5-1 combines with J gene TRBJ2-1; unclear D gene. The CDR3 has 15 amino acids. Per the germline V gene, CDR1 is SGHRS and CDR2 is YFSETQ. V was pared by 0 bases and J by 0 bases, with 7 bases between. Written as DNA, the CDR3 is TGCGCCAGCAGCTTGGTGGAGCACTCCTACAATGAGCAGTTCTTC. This sequence encodes CASSLVEHSYNEQFF. Using reference TRBV5-1 and TRBJ2-1 for the parts outside the CDR3, the full variable domain is KAGVTQTPRYLIKTRGQQVTLSCSPISGHRSVSWYQQTPGQGLQFLFEYFSETQRNKGNFPGRFSGRQFSNSRSEMNVSTLELGDSALYLCASSLVEHSYNEQFFGPGTRLTVL.

This clonotype was found many times. J is TRBJ2-5 and V is TRBV20-1; 7 bases agree with TRBD1. The CDR3 contains 13 residues. Germline CDR1 DFQATT, CDR2 SNEGSKA (reference sequence). The J segment lost 4 bases and the V segment lost 5 bases, leaving 7 bases of the junction unmatched. CDR3 sequence (DNA): TGCAGTGCTGACAGGGAGAGTGGAGAGACCCAGTACTTC. It codes for CSADRESGETQYF.

This clonotype was seen at least ten times. This chain joins TRBV10-1 and TRBJ2-3, with D unresolved. This CDR3 is 15 amino acids long. V shed 2 bases and J shed 5 bases, with 14 bases lying between them. Per the germline V gene, CDR1 is WNHNN and CDR2 is SYGVQD (reference sequence). The CDR3 bases are TGCGCCAGCAGTGAGACGGTGGGGTCTTTAGATACGCAGTATTTT. Its protein is CASSETVGSLDTQYF.

In this sample, this clonotype turned up a few times. V is TRBV20-1 and J is TRBJ1-5; TRBD1 aligns across 10 bases. Germline V lookup: CDR1 DFQATT, CDR2 SNEGSKA (reference sequence). The CDR3 length is 15 residues. The J segment lost 1 base and the V segment lost 5 bases, leaving 5 bases of the junction unmatched. The CDR3 DNA sequence: TGCAGTGCTTCGACAGGGGGCCGGAGCAATCAGCCCCAGCATTTT. It translates to CSASTGGRSNQPQHF.

This clonotype was detected many times. The chain has TRBV5-1 and TRBJ1-6; D gene uncertain. Trimming cost V 1 base and J 6 bases, with 5 bases left between them. The CDR3 is made up of 13 amino acids. CDR1 and CDR2 (germline): SGHRS, YFSETQ. The CDR3 DNA sequence: TGCGCCAGCAGCTTGCTGCCTAATTCACCCCTCCACTTT. Translated: CASSLLPNSPLHF.

At least ten counts were recorded for this clonotype. V and J are TRBV7-2 and TRBJ1-1, with 7 nucleotides matching TRBD1. The CDR3 totals 12 residues. Germline loops: CDR1 SGHTA, CDR2 FQGNSA. V shed 5 bases, J shed 7 bases, and the junction held 4 bases outside the gene matches. The CDR3 loop is CASSTNRGEAFF. The DNA of the CDR3 is TGTGCCAGCAGCACTAACAGGGGTGAAGCTTTCTTT.

Ten or more counts support this clonotype. The chain combines TRBV29-1 with TRBJ2-1; no clear D gene. Germline V CDR1 and CDR2: SQVTM, ANQGSEA. The CDR3 contains 13 residues. V was shortened by 2 bases and J by 0 bases, with 5 bases between the two germline ends. The CDR3 DNA reads TGCAGCGTTGAACAAAGCTCCTACAATGAGCAGTTCTTC. The encoded protein is CSVEQSSYNEQFF.

The rearrangement uses TRBV12-3 or TRBV12-4 and TRBJ2-2; D is unresolved. This CDR3 has 15 residues. The V gene lost 7 bases and the J gene lost 1 base, with 13 bases spanning the gap. The DNA of the CDR3 is TGTGCCAGCATCGCGGCAGTTAAGAACACCGGGGAGCTGTTTTTT. Amino acid sequence: CASIAAVKNTGELFF.

This clonotype was counted at least ten times. The J gene is TRBJ1-2, the V gene TRBV29-1, with no clear D. The CDR3 consists of 12 residues. Germline V gene lookup returns CDR1 SQVTM and CDR2 ANQGSEA. V was trimmed by 3 bases and J by 1 base, leaving 6 bases between them. CDR3 sequence reads: CSVDRNNYGYTF. The CDR3, as DNA: TGCAGCGTTGACCGGAATAACTATGGCTACACCTTC.

This clonotype appeared many times. This chain uses TRBV7-2 with TRBJ2-5; maybe TRBD1 (5 bases). Germline V gene data show CDR1 as SGHTA and CDR2 as FQGNSA. V lost 5 bases, J lost 4 bases, and 14 bases lay in between. The CDR3 length is 14 residues. The CDR3, as DNA: TGTGCCAGCAGCGATACAGGATCCGGAGAGACCCAGTACTTC. As protein: CASSDTGSGETQYF.

This clonotype was counted many times. The chain employs TRBV5-1 and TRBJ2-3; 13 bases align to TRBD2. Per the germline V gene, CDR1 is SGHRS and CDR2 is YFSETQ. Trimming cost V 0 bases and J 3 bases; bases outside gene matches: 1. This CDR3 spans 16 amino acids. The CDR3 loop is CASSLEGLAGTDTQYF. CDR3 DNA sequence: TGCGCCAGCAGCTTGGAGGGACTAGCGGGGACAGATACGCAGTATTTT.

This clonotype was observed many times. The CDR3, as DNA: TGCAGCGCGGACGGCAGGGAGAAGGGTACTGAAGCTTTCTTT. As protein: CSADGREKGTEAFF. The chain has TRBV29-1 and TRBJ1-1, with D perhaps TRBD1 (5 bases). Germline lookup yields CDR1 SQVTM and CDR2 ANQGSEA. CDR3 size: 14 residues. V was clipped by 7 bases and J by 5 bases, with 20 bases between them.